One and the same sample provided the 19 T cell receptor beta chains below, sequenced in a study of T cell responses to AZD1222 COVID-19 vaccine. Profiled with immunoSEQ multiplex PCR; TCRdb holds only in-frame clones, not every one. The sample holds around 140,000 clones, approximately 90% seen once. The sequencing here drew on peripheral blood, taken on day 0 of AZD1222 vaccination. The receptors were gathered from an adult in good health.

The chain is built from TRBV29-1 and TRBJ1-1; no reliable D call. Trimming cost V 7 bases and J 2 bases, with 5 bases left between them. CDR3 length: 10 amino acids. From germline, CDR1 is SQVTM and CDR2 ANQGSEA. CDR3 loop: CSALNTEAFF. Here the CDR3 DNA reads TGCAGCGCTCTTAACACTGAAGCTTTCTTT.

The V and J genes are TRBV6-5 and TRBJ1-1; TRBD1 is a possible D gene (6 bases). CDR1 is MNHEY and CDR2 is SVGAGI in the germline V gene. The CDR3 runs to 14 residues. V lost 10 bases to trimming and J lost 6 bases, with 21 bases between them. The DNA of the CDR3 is TGTGCCACCCAAAGGGGGGCCTTTCAATCTGAAGCTTTCTTT. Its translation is CATQRGAFQSEAFF.

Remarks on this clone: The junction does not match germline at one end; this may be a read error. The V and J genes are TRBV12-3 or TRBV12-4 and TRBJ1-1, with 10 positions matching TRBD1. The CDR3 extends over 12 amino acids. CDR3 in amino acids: CVTGGPFTEAFF. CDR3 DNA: TGCGTGACAGGGGGCCCGTTCACTGAAGCTTTCTTT.

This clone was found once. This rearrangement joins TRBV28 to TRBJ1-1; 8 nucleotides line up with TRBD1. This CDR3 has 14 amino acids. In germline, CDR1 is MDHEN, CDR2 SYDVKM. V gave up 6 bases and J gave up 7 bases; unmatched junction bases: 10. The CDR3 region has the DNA TGTGCCAGCAGGTACAGACAGGGGCTCGGTGAAGCTTTCTTT. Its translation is CASRYRQGLGEAFF.

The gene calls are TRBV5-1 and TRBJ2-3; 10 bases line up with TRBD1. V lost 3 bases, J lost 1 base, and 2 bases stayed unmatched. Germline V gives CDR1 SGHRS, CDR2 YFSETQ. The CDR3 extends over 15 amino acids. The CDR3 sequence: CASSSGTGGTDTQYF. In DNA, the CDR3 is TGCGCCAGCAGCTCCGGGACAGGGGGCACAGATACGCAGTATTTT.

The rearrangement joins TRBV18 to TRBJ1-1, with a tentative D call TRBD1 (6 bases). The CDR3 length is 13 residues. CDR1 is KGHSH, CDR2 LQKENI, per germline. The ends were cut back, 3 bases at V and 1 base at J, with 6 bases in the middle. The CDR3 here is CASSPGANTEAFF. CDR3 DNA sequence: TGTGCCAGCTCACCGGGGGCGAACACTGAAGCTTTCTTT.

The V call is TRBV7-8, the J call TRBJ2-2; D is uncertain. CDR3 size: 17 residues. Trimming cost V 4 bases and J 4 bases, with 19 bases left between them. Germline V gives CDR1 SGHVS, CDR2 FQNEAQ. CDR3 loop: CASSSPGRGYVTGELFF. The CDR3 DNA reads TGTGCCAGCAGCTCCCCGGGCCGCGGTTATGTCACCGGGGAGCTGTTTTTT.

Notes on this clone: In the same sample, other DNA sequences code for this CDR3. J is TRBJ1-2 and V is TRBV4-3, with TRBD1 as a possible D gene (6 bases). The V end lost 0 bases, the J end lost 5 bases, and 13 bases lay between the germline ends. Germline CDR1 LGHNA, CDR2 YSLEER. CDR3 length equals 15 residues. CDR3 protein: CASSQDGGGGYGYTF. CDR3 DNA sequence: TGCGCCAGCAGCCAAGACGGGGGAGGGGGTTATGGCTACACCTTC.

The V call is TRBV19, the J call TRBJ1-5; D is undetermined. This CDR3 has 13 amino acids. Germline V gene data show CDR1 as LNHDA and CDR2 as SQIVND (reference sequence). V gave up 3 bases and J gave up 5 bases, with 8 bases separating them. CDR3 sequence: CASSIINYQPQHF. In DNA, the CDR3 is TGTGCCAGTAGTATTATTAATTATCAGCCCCAGCATTTT.

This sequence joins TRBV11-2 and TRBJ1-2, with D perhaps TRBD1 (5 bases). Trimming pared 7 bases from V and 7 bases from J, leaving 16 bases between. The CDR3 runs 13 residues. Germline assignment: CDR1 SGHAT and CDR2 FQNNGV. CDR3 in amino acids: CASTPAGGSGYTF. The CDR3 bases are TGTGCCAGCACCCCAGCGGGGGGAAGTGGCTACACCTTC.

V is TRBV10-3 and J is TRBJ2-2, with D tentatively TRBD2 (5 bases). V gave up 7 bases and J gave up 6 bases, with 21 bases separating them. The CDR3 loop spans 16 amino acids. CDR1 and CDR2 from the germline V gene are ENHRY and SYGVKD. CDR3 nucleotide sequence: TGTGCCATCACAAAAGAGCCTCGGGGTTCCGCCGGGGAGCTGTTTTTT. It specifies CAITKEPRGSAGELFF.

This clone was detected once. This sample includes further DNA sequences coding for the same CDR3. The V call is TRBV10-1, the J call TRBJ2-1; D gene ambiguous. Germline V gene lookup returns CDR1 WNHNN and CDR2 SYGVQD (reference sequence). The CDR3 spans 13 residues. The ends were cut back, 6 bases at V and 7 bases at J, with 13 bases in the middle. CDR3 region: CASSLGVSNEQFF. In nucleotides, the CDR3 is TGCGCCAGCAGCCTTGGGGTTTCTAATGAGCAGTTCTTC.

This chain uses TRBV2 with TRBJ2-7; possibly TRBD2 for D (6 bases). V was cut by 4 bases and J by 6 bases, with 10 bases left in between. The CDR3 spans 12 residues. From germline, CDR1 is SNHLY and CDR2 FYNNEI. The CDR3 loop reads CASSVRGGEQYF. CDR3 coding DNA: TGTGCCAGCAGTGTTCGGGGAGGCGAGCAGTACTTC.

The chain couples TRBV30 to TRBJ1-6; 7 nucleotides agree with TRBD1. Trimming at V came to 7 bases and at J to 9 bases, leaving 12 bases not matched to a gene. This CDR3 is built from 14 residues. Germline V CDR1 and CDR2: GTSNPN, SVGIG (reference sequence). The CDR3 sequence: CASQTGKLSSPLHF. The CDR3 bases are TGTGCCTCCCAGACAGGGAAGTTAAGTTCACCCCTCCACTTT.

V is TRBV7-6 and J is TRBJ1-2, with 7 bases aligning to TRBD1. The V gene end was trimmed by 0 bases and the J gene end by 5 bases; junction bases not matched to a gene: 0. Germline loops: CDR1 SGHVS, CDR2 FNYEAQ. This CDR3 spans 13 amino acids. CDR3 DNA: TGTGCCAGCAGCTTAGCCAGGGGGTATGGCTACACCTTC. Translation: CASSLARGYGYTF.

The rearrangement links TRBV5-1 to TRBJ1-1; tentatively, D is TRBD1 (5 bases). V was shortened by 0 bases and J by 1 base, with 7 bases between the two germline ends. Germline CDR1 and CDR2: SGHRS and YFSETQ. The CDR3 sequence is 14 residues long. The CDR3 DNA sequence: TGCGCCAGCAGCTTGGTCGGGGGGAACACTGAAGCTTTCTTT. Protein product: CASSLVGGNTEAFF.

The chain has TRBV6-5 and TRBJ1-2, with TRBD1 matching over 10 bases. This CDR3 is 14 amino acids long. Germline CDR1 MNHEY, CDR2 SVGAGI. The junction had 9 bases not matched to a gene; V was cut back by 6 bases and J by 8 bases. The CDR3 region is CASSKGQGWRGYTF. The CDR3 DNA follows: TGTGCCAGCAGCAAGGGACAGGGGTGGAGGGGCTACACCTTC.

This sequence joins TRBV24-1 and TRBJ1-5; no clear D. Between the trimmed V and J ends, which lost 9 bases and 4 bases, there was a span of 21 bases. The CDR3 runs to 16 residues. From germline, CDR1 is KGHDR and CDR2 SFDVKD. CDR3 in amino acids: CATPANEGARNQPQHF. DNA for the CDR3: TGTGCCACCCCTGCGAATGAGGGCGCGAGGAATCAGCCCCAGCATTTT.

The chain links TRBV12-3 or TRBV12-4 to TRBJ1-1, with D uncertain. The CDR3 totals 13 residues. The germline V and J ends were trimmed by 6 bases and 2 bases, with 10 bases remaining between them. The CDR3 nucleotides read TGTGCCAGCAGGCCCCGGCCAAACACTGAAGCTTTCTTT. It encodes CASRPRPNTEAFF.